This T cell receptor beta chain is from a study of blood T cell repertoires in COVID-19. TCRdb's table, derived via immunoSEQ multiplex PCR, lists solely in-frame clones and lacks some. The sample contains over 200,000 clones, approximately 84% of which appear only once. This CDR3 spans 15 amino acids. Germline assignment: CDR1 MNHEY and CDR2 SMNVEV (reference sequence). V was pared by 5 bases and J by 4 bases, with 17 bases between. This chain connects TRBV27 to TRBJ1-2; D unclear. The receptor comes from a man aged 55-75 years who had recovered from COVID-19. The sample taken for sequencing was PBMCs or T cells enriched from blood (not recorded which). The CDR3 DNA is TGTGCCAGCAGTAGTAGTCCAAACCCTGGCTATGGCTACACCTTC. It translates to CASSSSPNPGYGYTF.